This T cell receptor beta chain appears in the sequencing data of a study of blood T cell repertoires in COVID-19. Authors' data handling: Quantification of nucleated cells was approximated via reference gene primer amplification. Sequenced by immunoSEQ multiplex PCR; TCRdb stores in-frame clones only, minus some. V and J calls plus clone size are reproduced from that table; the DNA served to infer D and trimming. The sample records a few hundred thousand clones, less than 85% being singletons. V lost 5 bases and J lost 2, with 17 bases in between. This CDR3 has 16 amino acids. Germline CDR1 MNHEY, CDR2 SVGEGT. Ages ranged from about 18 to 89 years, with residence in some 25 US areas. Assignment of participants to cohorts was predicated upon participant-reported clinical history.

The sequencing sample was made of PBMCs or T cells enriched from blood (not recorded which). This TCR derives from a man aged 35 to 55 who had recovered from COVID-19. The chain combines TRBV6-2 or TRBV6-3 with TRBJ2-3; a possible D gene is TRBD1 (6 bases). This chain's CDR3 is CASSARQAYSTDTQYF. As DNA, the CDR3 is TGTGCCAGCAGTGCCCGACAGGCGTACTCCACAGATACGCAGTATTTT.